Presented here are 3 T cell receptor beta chains from one specimen sequenced in a study of blood T cell repertoires in COVID-19. Generated by immunoSEQ multiplex PCR, the TCRdb table keeps only in-frame clones and is missing some. Of about 120,000 clones detected, 78% appear once; the ten largest clones hold about 2.1%. Sample: peripheral blood. These receptors came from a man between 70 and 80 years old with acute or convalescent COVID-19.

The rearrangement joins TRBV7-2 to TRBJ2-7; D is unclear. The CDR3 consists of 13 residues. Germline V gene data show CDR1 as SGHTA and CDR2 as FQGNSA. Trimming cost V 1 base and J 4 bases, with 8 bases left between them. CDR3 sequence reads: CASSLEAEYEQYF. The CDR3 DNA sequence: TGTGCCAGCAGCTTAGAGGCGGAATACGAGCAGTACTTC.

With respect to this clone: A much larger clone differs by one base, so this may be a read error. V usage is TRBV6-5 and J usage is TRBJ1-2; D perhaps matches TRBD1 (6 bases). Germline V gene lookup returns CDR1 MNHEY and CDR2 SVGAGI. The CDR3 has 13 amino acids. V was pared by 2 bases and J by 2 bases, with 6 bases between. DNA of the CDR3: TGTGCCAGCAGTTACGGGACAAACTATGGCTACACCTTC. This codes for CASSYGTNYGYTF.

The chain carries TRBV6-6 and TRBJ1-2; TRBD1 matches at 7 bases. The CDR3 is made up of 13 amino acids. Germline assignment: CDR1 MNHNY and CDR2 SVGAGI (reference sequence). Trimming took 2 bases from V and 7 from J; bases not matched to a gene: 4. In nucleotides, the CDR3 is TGTGCCAGCAGTTACGACAGGGAGCTTGGCTACACCTTC. This encodes CASSYDRELGYTF.